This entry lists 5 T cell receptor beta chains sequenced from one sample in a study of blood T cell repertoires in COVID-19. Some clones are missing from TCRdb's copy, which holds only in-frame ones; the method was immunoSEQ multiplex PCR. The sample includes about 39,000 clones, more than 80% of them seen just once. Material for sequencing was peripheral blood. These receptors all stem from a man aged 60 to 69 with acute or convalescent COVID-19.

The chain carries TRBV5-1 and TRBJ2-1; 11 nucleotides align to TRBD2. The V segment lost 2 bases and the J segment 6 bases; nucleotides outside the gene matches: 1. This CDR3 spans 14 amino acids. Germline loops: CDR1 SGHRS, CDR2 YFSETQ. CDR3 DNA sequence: TGCGCCAGCAGCTTTAGCGGGGGGGGCAATGAGCAGTTCTTC. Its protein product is CASSFSGGGNEQFF.

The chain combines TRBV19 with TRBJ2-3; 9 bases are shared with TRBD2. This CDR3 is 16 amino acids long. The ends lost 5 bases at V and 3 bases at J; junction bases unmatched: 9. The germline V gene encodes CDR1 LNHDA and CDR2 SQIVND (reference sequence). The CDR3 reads CASSPGGAGGTDTQYF. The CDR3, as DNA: TGTGCCAGTAGTCCCGGGGGAGCGGGAGGAACAGATACGCAGTATTTT. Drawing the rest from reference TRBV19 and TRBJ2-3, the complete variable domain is DGGITQSPKYLFRKEGQNVTLSCEQNLNHDAMYWYRQDPGQGLRLIYYSQIVNDFQKGDIAEGYSVSREKKESFPLTVTSAQKNPTAFYLCASSPGGAGGTDTQYFGPGTRLTVL.

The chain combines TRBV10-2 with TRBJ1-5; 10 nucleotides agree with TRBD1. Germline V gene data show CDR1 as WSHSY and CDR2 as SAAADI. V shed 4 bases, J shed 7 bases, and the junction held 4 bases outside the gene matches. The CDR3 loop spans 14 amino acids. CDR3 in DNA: TGCGCCAGCAGTGGGACAGGGGGAAACCAGCCCCAGCATTTT. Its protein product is CASSGTGGNQPQHF.

CDR3 bases: TGTGCCAGCAGTTTCAGGGGGCGTCGTGGCTACACCTTC. Its translation: CASSFRGRRGYTF. The rearrangement uses TRBV12-3 or TRBV12-4 and TRBJ1-2, with TRBD1 matching 8 bases. The CDR3 is 13 amino acids. The trim removed 3 bases at V and 7 bases at J, leaving 4 bases unmatched.

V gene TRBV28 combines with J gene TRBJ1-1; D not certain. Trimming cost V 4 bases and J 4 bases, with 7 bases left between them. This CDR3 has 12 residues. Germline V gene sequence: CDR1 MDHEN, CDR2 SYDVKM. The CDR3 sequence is CASSSLLTEAFF. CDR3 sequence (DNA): TGTGCCAGCAGTTCTCTCCTCACTGAAGCTTTCTTT. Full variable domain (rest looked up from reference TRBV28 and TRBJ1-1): DVKVTQSSRYLVKRTGEKVFLECVQDMDHENMFWYRQDPGLGLRLIYFSYDVKMKEKGDIPEGYSVSREKKERFSLILESASTNQTSMYLCASSSLLTEAFFGQGTRLTVV.